This is a list of T cell receptor beta chains from one sample in a study of blood T cell repertoires in COVID-19. Libraries were prepared by immunoSEQ multiplex PCR; TCRdb keeps only in-frame clonotypes and omits some of them. The sample holds 200,000 to 300,000 clones; roughly four fifths are singletons and the top ten take less than 4.5%. The sequenced material came from peripheral blood. The receptors were gathered from a middle-aged man with acute or convalescent COVID-19. Both conserved end residues are part of each CDR3. A D gene is named only where the DNA matches it firmly. Expanded clones get a size class; other rows say once, few or many, or leave the size out.

cdr3_nt	cdr3_aa	clone_size	d_call	j_call	v_call
TGTGCCAGCAGCTCAGGGACAGTTTCAGTGGAGACCCAGTACTTC	CASSSGTVSVETQYF	.	TRBD1	TRBJ2-5	TRBV11-2
TGTGCCAGCAGCCCGGCACAGGACTCCTACAATGAGCAGTTCTTC	CASSPAQDSYNEQFF	.	.	TRBJ2-1	TRBV7-9
TGTGCCAGCAGCTTGGCCCCGACTGCAAAGGTCGAAAAACTGTTTTTT	CASSLAPTAKVEKLFF	.	.	TRBJ1-4	TRBV5-6
TGTGCCAGCAGCGCCAGACAGGGATTCGATTCACCCCTCCACTTT	CASSARQGFDSPLHF	.	TRBD1	TRBJ1-6	TRBV9
TGTGCCAGCAGTGAAACGTGGAGCTCCTATAATTCACCCCTCCACTTT	CASSETWSSYNSPLHF	many	.	TRBJ1-6	TRBV2
TGTGCCAGCAGCTCGGGACTAGCGGGCCCCACAGATACGCAGTATTTT	CASSSGLAGPTDTQYF	.	TRBD2	TRBJ2-3	TRBV11-2
TGCGCCAGCAGCCTCACGGCTAGCGGGAGCACCGGGGAGCTGTTTTTT	CASSLTASGSTGELFF	.	TRBD2	TRBJ2-2	TRBV4-1
TGTGCCAGCAGCTTAAATAGAGGACTAGCGGGACGCACAGATACGCAGTATTTT	CASSLNRGLAGRTDTQYF	.	TRBD2	TRBJ2-3	TRBV11-3
TGTGCCAGCAGCCAAGCTTTGCGGGAGAGGGACGAGCAGTACTTC	CASSQALRERDEQYF	few	TRBD2	TRBJ2-7	TRBV3-1/TRBV3-2
TGCGCCAGCAGCTTTGGGACACCCCAGGAGACCCAGTACTTC	CASSFGTPQETQYF	.	.	TRBJ2-5	TRBV5-1
TGTGCTAGCAGCATTGGGACTAGCGGGGGGTACAATGAGCAGTTCTTC	CASSIGTSGGYNEQFF	.	TRBD2	TRBJ2-1	TRBV7-7
TGTGCCAGCTCACCCGGCTATGGCTACACCTTC	CASSPGYGYTF	.	.	TRBJ1-2	TRBV18
TGTGCCAGCAGCCCGGGCGGGACAGGGGATCAGCCCCAGCATTTT	CASSPGGTGDQPQHF	.	TRBD1	TRBJ1-5	TRBV5-4
TGTGCCAGCCTTGGGGCCTCCACTGACTATGGCTACACCTTC	CASLGASTDYGYTF	once	.	TRBJ1-2	TRBV9
TGCAGTGCTAGTTTCCGGACAGGGAACACTGAAGCTTTCTTT	CSASFRTGNTEAFF	.	TRBD1	TRBJ1-1	TRBV20-1
TGTGCCACCAGTGGGAACCTAGGGGGGCCCCAGCATTTT	CATSGNLGGPQHF	.	.	TRBJ1-5	TRBV24-1
TGTGCCAGCAGCCAGCTGGGGGCTGGCTACACCTTC	CASSQLGAGYTF	once	.	TRBJ1-2	TRBV3-1/TRBV3-2
TGTGCCAGCAGCTTAATTTCAGGGGGCTTTTCTGGAAACACCATATATTTT	CASSLISGGFSGNTIYF	.	TRBD1	TRBJ1-3	TRBV11-2
TGTGCCAGTAGTATATGGGGGCAACAGCCCCAGCATTTT	CASSIWGQQPQHF	.	.	TRBJ1-5	TRBV19
TGCGCCAGCAGCTTGGAGGACAGGGCCACCTCATTAAGGGGCTACACCTTC	CASSLEDRATSLRGYTF	.	TRBD1	TRBJ1-2	TRBV5-1
TGCGCCAGCAGCCAAGGGACAGACTCCCCCTACTACGAGCAGTACTTC	CASSQGTDSPYYEQYF	.	.	TRBJ2-7	TRBV4-1
TGTGCCAGCTCACGGGATAGCGGGTTTACCTACAATGAGCAGTTCTTC	CASSRDSGFTYNEQFF	.	TRBD2	TRBJ2-1	TRBV18
TGTGCCAGCAGCCCCCCCGAGGGGGGGGAATGGGTTGAAGCTTTCTTT	CASSPPEGGEWVEAFF	.	.	TRBJ1-1	TRBV7-9
TGTGCCTGGAGCCAAACCACTACTAGCGGGGCTTTGGCTGAGCAGTTCTTC	CAWSQTTTSGALAEQFF	.	TRBD2	TRBJ2-1	TRBV30
TGTGCCAGCAGTTACTCGGGAAGGGGTACTTACGAGCAGTACTTC	CASSYSGRGTYEQYF	.	.	TRBJ2-7	TRBV6-5
TGTGCCAGTAGTGCCGGACAGGGGCACAATCAGCCCCAGCATTTT	CASSAGQGHNQPQHF	.	TRBD1	TRBJ1-5	TRBV19
TGTGCCAGCAATCTAAACTCGGGATCCATTAATCAGCCCCAGCATTTT	CASNLNSGSINQPQHF	.	.	TRBJ1-5	TRBV2